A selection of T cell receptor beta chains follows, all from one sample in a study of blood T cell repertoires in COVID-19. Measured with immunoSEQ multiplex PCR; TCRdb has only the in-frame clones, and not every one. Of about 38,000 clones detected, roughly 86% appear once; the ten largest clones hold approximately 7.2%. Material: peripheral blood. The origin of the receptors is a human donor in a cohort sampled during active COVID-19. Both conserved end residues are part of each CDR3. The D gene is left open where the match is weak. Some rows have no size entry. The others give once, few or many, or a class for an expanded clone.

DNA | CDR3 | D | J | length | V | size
TGTGCCAGCAGCGCTACTAGCACAGATACGCAGTATTTT | CASSATSTDTQYF | - | TRBJ2-3 | 13 | TRBV7-9 | -
TGTGCCAGCAGACTAAGGGGGTCACAGTTCTTC | CASRLRGSQFF | - | TRBJ2-1 | 11 | TRBV2 | -
TGTGCCAGCAGCCCCCTAGAATATGGCTACACCTTC | CASSPLEYGYTF | - | TRBJ1-2 | 12 | TRBV9 | -
TGTGCCAGCAGCTATGGACTAGCGGGCGAGCAGTACTTC | CASSYGLAGEQYF | TRBD2 | TRBJ2-7 | 13 | TRBV5-5 | -
TGTGCCAGCCGGACACCACGGATAGCTTTCTTT | CASRTPRIAFF | - | TRBJ1-1 | 11 | TRBV28 | -
TGTGCCAGCAGTTTCGGCCCAACAGGGGGATACGGCTACACCTTC | CASSFGPTGGYGYTF | TRBD1 | TRBJ1-2 | 15 | TRBV27 | few
TGTGCCAGCGGTCGGGAGAGCACTGAAGCTTTCTTT | CASGRESTEAFF | - | TRBJ1-1 | 12 | TRBV6-5 | -
TGTGCCAGCAGCTTAGTTGGCACCTACGAGCAGTACTTC | CASSLVGTYEQYF | - | TRBJ2-7 | 13 | TRBV7-2 | -
TGCGCCAGCAGTCAAGTGGGACAGAGAGTGATTAGGAACACTGAAGCTTTCTTT | CASSQVGQRVIRNTEAFF | TRBD1 | TRBJ1-1 | 18 | TRBV23-1 | -
TGTGCCAGCAGCCCCGGACTAGCGGGAGAGCAAGAGACCCAGTACTTC | CASSPGLAGEQETQYF | TRBD2 | TRBJ2-5 | 16 | TRBV11-3 | -
TGTGCCAGCAGGGTAGACTGGAACACTGAAGCTTTCTTT | CASRVDWNTEAFF | - | TRBJ1-1 | 13 | TRBV6-4 | -
TGTGCCAGCACCCTCCGTGCGGGGAGTGGTTCACCCCTCCACTTT | CASTLRAGSGSPLHF | - | TRBJ1-6 | 15 | TRBV28 | -
TGTGCCAGCAGCTTAATGGGCTACCGGGACAGCCGAACGAGCACTGAAGCTTTCTTT | CASSLMGYRDSRTSTEAFF | TRBD1 | TRBJ1-1 | 19 | TRBV7-9 | -
TGCGCCAGCAGCCAGACCGACAGGGGGGACGAGCAGTACTTC | CASSQTDRGDEQYF | TRBD1 | TRBJ2-7 | 14 | TRBV4-1 | few
TGTGCCAGCTGTGAACAGGGGCGTGGGGAGCTGTTTTTT | CASCEQGRGELFF | TRBD1 | TRBJ2-2 | 13 | TRBV6-1 | -
TGTGCCAGCAGCCACCAAACAAGTTACAATGAGCAGTTCTTC | CASSHQTSYNEQFF | - | TRBJ2-1 | 14 | TRBV5-4 | -
TGTGCCAGCAGTTTGGACAGGGGGCTAACTAACTATGGCTACACCTTC | CASSLDRGLTNYGYTF | TRBD1 | TRBJ1-2 | 16 | TRBV5-4 | -
TGTGCCAGCAGTCCCAGGGCCTATGGCTACACCTTC | CASSPRAYGYTF | - | TRBJ1-2 | 12 | TRBV12-3/TRBV12-4 | -
TGTGCCAGCAGTTTAAGGTCTAGCGGAACAGATACGCAGTATTTT | CASSLRSSGTDTQYF | TRBD2 | TRBJ2-3 | 15 | TRBV27 | -
TGCAGTGCTCGGTGGGAGACCCAGTACTTC | CSARWETQYF | - | TRBJ2-5 | 10 | TRBV20-1 | -
TGTGCCACCAGACCGTTTCGTAGGGACAGGGAGGGCAATGAGCAGTTCTTC | CATRPFRRDREGNEQFF | TRBD1 | TRBJ2-1 | 17 | TRBV15 | few
TGTGCCAGCAGTTTCTTAGGGGGCGCCATTAAGAACGAGCAGTACTTC | CASSFLGGAIKNEQYF | TRBD1 | TRBJ2-7 | 16 | TRBV27 | -
TGTGCCAGCAGTTTGGGGACTAGCGGGAGTAATGAGCAGTTCTTC | CASSLGTSGSNEQFF | TRBD2 | TRBJ2-1 | 15 | TRBV28 | -
TGTGCCACCAGCAGAGATCTGGCGGGGAGTACCACAGATACGCAGTATTTT | CATSRDLAGSTTDTQYF | - | TRBJ2-3 | 17 | TRBV15 | once
TGTGCCAGCAGAGCCCCGGGACTGCTCTATGGCTACACCTTC | CASRAPGLLYGYTF | - | TRBJ1-2 | 14 | TRBV6-5 | -
TGCGCCAGCAGCCCGTTCCTAGCGGGGCACTCCTACGAGCAGTACTTC | CASSPFLAGHSYEQYF | TRBD2 | TRBJ2-7 | 16 | TRBV4-1 | -
TGCGCCAGCAGCCTTGAGACAGTTGGCAATCAGCCCCAGCATTTT | CASSLETVGNQPQHF | - | TRBJ1-5 | 15 | TRBV5-1 | -
TGTGCCAGCAGCTTCTACCGGGACAGGGTTGTCACTGAAGCTTTCTTT | CASSFYRDRVVTEAFF | TRBD1 | TRBJ1-1 | 16 | TRBV9 | once
TGCGCCAGCAGCTTCGAGGGGGTTGTCCCTGAAGCTTTCTTT | CASSFEGVVPEAFF | - | TRBJ1-1 | 14 | TRBV5-1 | few
TGTGCCAGCAGCTTAGGGTCTCGGGAGACCCAGTACTTC | CASSLGSRETQYF | - | TRBJ2-5 | 13 | TRBV7-7 | -
TGCGCCAGCAGCTTGGGAGGGACAGGGACTTCACCCCTCCACTTT | CASSLGGTGTSPLHF | TRBD1 | TRBJ1-6 | 15 | TRBV5-1 | -
TGTGCCAGCAGCGACAGTGTCTCTGGAAACACCATATATTTT | CASSDSVSGNTIYF | - | TRBJ1-3 | 14 | TRBV9 | -
TGCGCCAGCAGCCAAGAGTTCCAGGGGGATACCGGGGAGCTGTTTTTT | CASSQEFQGDTGELFF | TRBD1 | TRBJ2-2 | 16 | TRBV4-3 | -
TGTGCCACCAGCAGAGTATGGCAGGGAAGTGAAAAACTGTTTTTT | CATSRVWQGSEKLFF | - | TRBJ1-4 | 15 | TRBV15 | -
TGCGCCAGCAGCGGACTCACAGGGACAGATACGCAGTATTTT | CASSGLTGTDTQYF | - | TRBJ2-3 | 14 | TRBV5-1 | -
TGTGCCAGCAGTTTACAGGGGAGTTTCACTGAAGCTTTCTTT | CASSLQGSFTEAFF | - | TRBJ1-1 | 14 | TRBV27 | -
TGTGCCAGCAGCTTACATGAATCGACTAGCGGGGGGTCGTGGAATGAGCAGTTCTTC | CASSLHESTSGGSWNEQFF | TRBD2 | TRBJ2-1 | 19 | TRBV7-6 | -
TGTGCCAGCAGTTGGGCCCAGGGGCGAAAGGTTGGCTACACCTTC | CASSWAQGRKVGYTF | - | TRBJ1-2 | 15 | TRBV6-5 | -
TGTGCCAGCAGCCGCCGCCGTGGAGCGGGGGATGAGACCCAGTACTTC | CASSRRRGAGDETQYF | TRBD2 | TRBJ2-5 | 16 | TRBV3-1/TRBV3-2 | -
TGTGCCAGCAGCCCAGGGGCCGGGGAGCTGTTTTTT | CASSPGAGELFF | - | TRBJ2-2 | 12 | TRBV3-1/TRBV3-2 | -
TGTGCCAGCAGCTTGGTTGGAGACTATGGCTACACCTTC | CASSLVGDYGYTF | - | TRBJ1-2 | 13 | TRBV7-9 | -
TGTGCCAGCAGCCTTGGACAGAGTGAAGCTTTCTTT | CASSLGQSEAFF | - | TRBJ1-1 | 12 | TRBV7-9 | -
TGTGCCAGCAGTTTAGGACAGGGTAATTCACCCCTCCACTTT | CASSLGQGNSPLHF | TRBD1 | TRBJ1-6 | 14 | TRBV27 | -
TGTGCCAGCGCTCGGGCCCAGGGGATAGGCAATCAGCCCCAGCATTTT | CASARAQGIGNQPQHF | - | TRBJ1-5 | 16 | TRBV2 | -
TGTGCCAGCAGCTTAGTTAGCGGAGGCTACGAGCAGTACTTC | CASSLVSGGYEQYF | - | TRBJ2-7 | 14 | TRBV11-1 | few
TGTGCCAGCAGCTTGGGTTTTTTCGCCGGGGGGGGCACTGAAGCTTTCTTT | CASSLGFFAGGGTEAFF | - | TRBJ1-1 | 17 | TRBV13 | once